This paragraph covers one TCR beta chain sequence. This specimen belongs to a study of cytomegalovirus exposure and HLA in healthy donors. V dropped 5 bases and J dropped 2; count of bases not matched to a gene: 19. The CDR3 is made up of 20 amino acids. CDR1 is SGHVS and CDR2 is FQNEAQ in the germline V gene. Measured with immunoSEQ multiplex PCR; TCRdb has only the in-frame clones, and not every one. In the table there are 140,000 to 150,000 clones, 94% of which are singletons. The sample comprised PBMCs. This receptor was obtained from a young man in good health and CMV-seropositive. The chain uses TRBV7-8 and TRBJ2-7; TRBD2 aligns across 12 bases. In DNA form, the CDR3 reads TGTGCCAGCAGCCTTTCCATTCGGAGACTAGCGGGAGCTAACCCCTACGAGCAGTACTTC. It encodes CASSLSIRRLAGANPYEQYF.